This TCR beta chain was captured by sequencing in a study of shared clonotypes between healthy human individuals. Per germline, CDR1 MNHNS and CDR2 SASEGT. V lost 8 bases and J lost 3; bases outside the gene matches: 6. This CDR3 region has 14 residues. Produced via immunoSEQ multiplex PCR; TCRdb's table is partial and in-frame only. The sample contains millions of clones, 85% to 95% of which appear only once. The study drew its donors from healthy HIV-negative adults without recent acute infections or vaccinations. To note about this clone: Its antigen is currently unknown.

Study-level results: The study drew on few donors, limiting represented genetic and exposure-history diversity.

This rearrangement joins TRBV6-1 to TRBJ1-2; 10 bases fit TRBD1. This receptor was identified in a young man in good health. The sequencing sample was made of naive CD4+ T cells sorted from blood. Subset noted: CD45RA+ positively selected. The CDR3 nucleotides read TGTGCCAGCGTGGGGACAGGGGAACACTATGGCTACACCTTC. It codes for CASVGTGEHYGYTF.